This record concerns one TCR beta chain sequence. This clone has just one count. Its antigen remains undetermined. Nothing much larger sits one base from this clone, and base qualities are not available. The source of the sample is a study of blood T cell repertoires in COVID-19 (dated by TCRdb to about 2020). For context, the study as a whole: The collaborator samples originated in the United States, Italy and Spain and spanned the acute and convalescent phases of COVID-19. The material from the prospective study consisted of cDNA or gDNA derived from T cells, B-cell-depleted T cells, or PBMCs. Deeply sampled blood TCRbeta repertoires from subjects exposed to, actively infected with, or recovered from COVID-19 were included in the dataset. The repertoires were released in a freely available public database intended as a resource for research on the immune response to SARS-CoV-2. The samples were drawn from the first 160 participants of the ongoing ImmuneRACE study and from 1,200 or so subjects provided by 6 global collaborators. Nearly every sample came with metadata listing a de-identified subject ID, COVID-19 status, age in years and sex. Where available, HLA class I and class II types were taken from metadata supplied by the sample provider and were not determined by assay-based typing.

Broader findings and caveats from the paper: How much clinical and demographic metadata was included differed by source and by participant, and the metadata was provided uncurated.

TCRbeta CDR3 regions were amplified from genomic DNA using the immunoSEQ Assay, a bias-controlled multiplex PCR. The paper's data handling went like this. Within the assay, amplification of reference gene primers was used to estimate how many nucleated cells each sample contained. To quantify the absolute abundance of each unique TCRbeta CDR3 rearrangement, sequence reads were collapsed and filtered. For each sample, productive Simpson clonality was calculated as the square root of Simpson's diversity index over productive rearrangements. TCRdb took over this immuneACCESS table, retaining in-frame rearrangements with V and J assigned. Such tables are incomplete; in checked studies, under half of the missing clones stem from an unresolved V gene, and the remainder is unexplained. V, J and clone size are taken as reported in that table, and D and trimming were inferred from the DNA itself. This sample lists some 190,000 clones; around nine tenths were detected once. The top ten clonotypes cover 1.6% of the sample.

Whole blood was collected in K2EDTA tubes by collaborating institutions according to the institutions' own protocols. For TCRbeta analysis, collaborators shipped samples as frozen whole blood, isolated PBMCs, or DNA extracted from either of those sample types. The sample consisted of peripheral blood. This TCR was recovered from a young man with active or convalescent COVID-19.

The CDR3 region has the sequence CASSQETEVNTGELFF. The sequenced DNA is TGCGCCAGCAGCCAGGAGACAGAAGTGAACACCGGGGAGCTGTTTTTT. Rearrangement joined TRBV4-1 to TRBJ2-2; TRBD1 could be the D gene, as 5 bases match. From its cysteine to its phenylalanine, the CDR3 spans 16 amino acids. The sequence is cut down to CDR3 DNA, 48 bases in frame from base 1. CDR1 is given as MGHRA and CDR2 as YSYEKL, both from the germline V gene. Trimming at the junction amounts to 3 bases on V and 1 base on J, and the germline ends lie 12 bases apart.